This T cell receptor (beta chain) was found in a study of blood T cell repertoires in COVID-19. Overall study context: Acute and convalescent COVID-19 samples came from the United States, Italy and Spain. PBMCs, B-cell-depleted T cells, or T cells were the source of the cDNA or gDNA that made up the material.

In the authors' methods: Amplifying reference gene primers gave estimates of nucleated cell counts. Some clones are missing from TCRdb's copy, which holds only in-frame ones; the method was immunoSEQ multiplex PCR. D and trimming were read from the DNA, whereas the V and J calls and clone size are those reported in that table. The data contain 200,000 to 250,000 clones, roughly 81% of them singletons. The junction had 0 bases not matched to a gene; V was cut back by 5 bases and J by 4 bases. The CDR3 has 13 amino acids. Germline V gene sequence: CDR1 LNHDA, CDR2 SQIVND (reference sequence). The TCR comes from a man aged 50 or older with acute or convalescent COVID-19. The sample comprised peripheral blood. This rearrangement joins TRBV19 to TRBJ2-3; TRBD2 agrees at 10 bases. Here the CDR3 reads CASSLAGADTQYF. The CDR3 DNA sequence: TGTGCCAGTAGTCTAGCGGGGGCAGATACGCAGTATTTT.